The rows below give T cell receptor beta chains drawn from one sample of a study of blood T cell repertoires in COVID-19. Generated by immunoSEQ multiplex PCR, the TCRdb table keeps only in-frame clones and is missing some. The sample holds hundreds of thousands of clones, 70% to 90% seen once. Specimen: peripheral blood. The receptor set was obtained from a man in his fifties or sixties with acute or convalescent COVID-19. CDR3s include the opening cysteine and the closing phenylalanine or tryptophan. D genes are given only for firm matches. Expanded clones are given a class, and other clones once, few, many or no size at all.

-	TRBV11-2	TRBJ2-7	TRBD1	TGTGCCAGCAGCTTACCCCGGGACAGGGGGAAATCGTCCTACGAGCAGTACTTC	CASSLPRDRGKSSYEQYF
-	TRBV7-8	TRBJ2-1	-	TGTGCCAGCAGCTCCAAACCCCGGACAGTTTGGAATGAGCAGTTCTTC	CASSSKPRTVWNEQFF
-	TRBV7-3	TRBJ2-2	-	TGTGCCAGCAGCTTATTACGGGGCACCGGGGAGCTGTTTTTT	CASSLLRGTGELFF
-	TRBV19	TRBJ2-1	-	TGTGCCAGTAGAAGGGATCTAGCTGTCGGGGAGCAGTTCTTC	CASRRDLAVGEQFF
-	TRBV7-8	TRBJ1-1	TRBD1	TGTGCCAGCAGCACCCGCCTTTTGCGGGACAGGTCCGAAGCTTTCTTT	CASSTRLLRDRSEAFF
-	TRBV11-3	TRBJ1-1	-	TGTGCCAGCAGCTTAGGGGCGTTTCAGGGTAGGGACACTGAAGCTTTCTTT	CASSLGAFQGRDTEAFF
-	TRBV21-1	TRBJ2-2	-	TGTGCCAGCAGCAAGGACTTCCCCACCGGGGAGCTGTTTTTT	CASSKDFPTGELFF
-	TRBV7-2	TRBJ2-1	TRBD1	TGTGCCAGCAGCCCCAAGACAGGGAGTAATGAGCAGTTCTTC	CASSPKTGSNEQFF
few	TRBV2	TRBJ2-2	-	TGTGCCAGCAGTGACTCGGTCGGGAACACCGGGGAGCTGTTTTTT	CASSDSVGNTGELFF
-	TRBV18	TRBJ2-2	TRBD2	TGTGCCAGCTCGTCGGGACTAGCGGGGGAGAACACCGGGGAGCTGTTTTTT	CASSSGLAGENTGELFF
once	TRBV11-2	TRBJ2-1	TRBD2	TGTGCCAGCAGCGCATCCGGGACTAGCGGGGGCAATGAGCAGTTCTTC	CASSASGTSGGNEQFF
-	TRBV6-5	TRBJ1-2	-	TGTGCCAGCAGTTACTCCATCCAAGCGACTCCCTATGGCTACACCTTC	CASSYSIQATPYGYTF
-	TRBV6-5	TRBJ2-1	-	TGTGCCAGCAGTTACCTCCGGGGGAGCTCCTACAATGAGCAGTTCTTC	CASSYLRGSSYNEQFF
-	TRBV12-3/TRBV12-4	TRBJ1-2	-	TGTGCCAGCACCATTTCAGGGCGATATGGCTACACCTTC	CASTISGRYGYTF
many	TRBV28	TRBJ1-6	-	TGTGCCAGCAGCAAGGACCGGGAGGTCTCACCCCTCCACTTT	CASSKDREVSPLHF
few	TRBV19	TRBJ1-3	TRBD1	TGTGCCAGTAGCGCGACAGGGTGGGAAAACACCATATATTTT	CASSATGWENTIYF
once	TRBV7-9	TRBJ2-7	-	TGTGCCAGCAGCTGGCAGGAAACCTACGAGCAGTACTTC	CASSWQETYEQYF
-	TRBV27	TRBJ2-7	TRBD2	TGTGCCAGCAGTCGAGCCGGGACTAGCGGGGTGGCCTCCTACGAGCAGTACTTC	CASSRAGTSGVASYEQYF
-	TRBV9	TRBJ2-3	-	TGTGCCAGCAGCGTAGGACTAATTAGCACAGATACGCAGTATTTT	CASSVGLISTDTQYF
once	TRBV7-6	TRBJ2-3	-	TGTGCCAGCAGCTTAGGGTCCAGGGGCACAGATACGCAGTATTTT	CASSLGSRGTDTQYF
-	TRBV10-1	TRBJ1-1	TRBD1	TGCGCCAGCAGTGAGGGTTCAGGGGGCACTGAAGCTTTCTTT	CASSEGSGGTEAFF
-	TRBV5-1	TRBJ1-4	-	TGCGCCAGCAGCTTGGGCACCGCACGGGAAAAACTGTTTTTT	CASSLGTAREKLFF
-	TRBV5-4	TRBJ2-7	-	TGTGCCAGCAGCTTGGGGGGCCGCCGCGAGCAGTACTTC	CASSLGGRREQYF
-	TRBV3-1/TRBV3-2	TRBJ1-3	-	TGTGCCAGCAGCCAAGGGATGGGAGGTGGAAACACCATATATTTT	CASSQGMGGGNTIYF
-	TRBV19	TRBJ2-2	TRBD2	TGTGCCAGTACTATTCAACCGGGAGGTATAGCCGGGGAGCTGTTTTTT	CASTIQPGGIAGELFF
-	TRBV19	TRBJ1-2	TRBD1	TGTGCCAGTAGTAAGAAACGGACAGGCGACTATGGCTACACCTTC	CASSKKRTGDYGYTF
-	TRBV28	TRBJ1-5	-	TGTGCCAGCAGTCCCTTGCGGAGGACCAATCAGCCCCAGCATTTT	CASSPLRRTNQPQHF
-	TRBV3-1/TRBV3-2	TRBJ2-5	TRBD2	TGTGCCAGCAGCCAAGCAGCGGGGGGCGTAGAGACCCAGTACTTC	CASSQAAGGVETQYF
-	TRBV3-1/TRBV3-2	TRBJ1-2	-	TGTGCCAGCAGCCAACTAAACAGGGAAATGGGTGAGGGTGGCTACACCTTC	CASSQLNREMGEGGYTF
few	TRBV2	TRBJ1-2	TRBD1	TGTGCCAGCAGCCTTTTGCTTGGACAGGGGGGTGGCTACACCTTC	CASSLLLGQGGGYTF
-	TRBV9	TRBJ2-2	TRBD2	TGTGCCAGCAGCGACGGGACTAGCGGGGGGGCCCCTTACACCGGGGAGCTGTTTTTT	CASSDGTSGGAPYTGELFF
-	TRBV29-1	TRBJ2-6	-	TGCAGCGTTGAAGATTACACCTCTGGGGCCAACGTCCTGACTTTC	CSVEDYTSGANVLTF
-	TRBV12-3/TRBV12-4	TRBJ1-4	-	TGTGCCAGCAGTTTTGTCCGTGAAAAACTGTTTTTT	CASSFVREKLFF
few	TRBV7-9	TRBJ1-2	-	TGTGCCAGCAGCTTAGCGGGACGAATACGGGAGACCTTC	CASSLAGRIRETF
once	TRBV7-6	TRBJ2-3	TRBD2	TGTGCCAGCAGCCTCAGCGGGGGATACACAGATACGCAGTATTTT	CASSLSGGYTDTQYF
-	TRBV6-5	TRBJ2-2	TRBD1	TGTGCCAGTCACAGGGGAGTCGGCACCGGGGAGCTGTTTTTT	CASHRGVGTGELFF
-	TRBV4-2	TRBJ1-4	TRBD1	TGTGCCAGCAGCCAAGATGTCCGGGACAGGGAATCTCCAACTAATGAAAAACTGTTTTTT	CASSQDVRDRESPTNEKLFF
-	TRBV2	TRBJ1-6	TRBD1	TGTGCCAGCACCAGACCCCGGGACAGGGGATCCTATAATTCACCCCTCCACTTT	CASTRPRDRGSYNSPLHF
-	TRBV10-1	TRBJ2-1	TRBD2	TGCGCCAGCAGTGGGACTAGCGGAAGGTACAATGAGCAGTTCTTC	CASSGTSGRYNEQFF
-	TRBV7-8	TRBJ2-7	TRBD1	TGTGCCAGCGGAGCGACAGGGACCTCCTACGAGCAGTACTTC	CASGATGTSYEQYF
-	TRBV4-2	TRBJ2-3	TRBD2	TGTGCCAGCAGCCCACTAGCGGGGACCAAGGATACGCAGTATTTT	CASSPLAGTKDTQYF
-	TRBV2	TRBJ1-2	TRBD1	TGTGCCAGCAGTGAACAGGGACAGGGGGCCAAGATAGGCTACACCTTC	CASSEQGQGAKIGYTF
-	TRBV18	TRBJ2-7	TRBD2	TGTGCCAGCTCATCAACCCTGACTAGCCCGAGTTCCTACGAGCAGTACTTC	CASSSTLTSPSSYEQYF
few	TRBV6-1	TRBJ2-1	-	TGTGCCAGCAGTGAAAGGACCCCGGGGGTGGATGAGCAGTTCTTC	CASSERTPGVDEQFF
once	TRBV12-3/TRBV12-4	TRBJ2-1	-	TGTGCCAGCAGTCCGAGGGTGAATGAGCAGTTCTTC	CASSPRVNEQFF